A single sample gave rise to the 30 T cell receptor beta chains below, sequenced in a study of long-term antiretroviral therapy in people with HIV. Running of the v3.0 immunoSEQ assay took place at survey level. Using immunoSEQ multiplex PCR, the repertoire was profiled, and TCRdb retains in-frame clones only, with some absent. The sample consists of some 25,000 clones, around 86% of them appearing once. Sample: unsorted PBMCs, taken 1.2 years after starting antiretroviral therapy. These receptors all stem from a man aged 45-60 years with HIV.

The rearrangement links TRBV4-2 to TRBJ1-1, with 7 bases that match TRBD1. V trimming: 3 bases; J trimming: 6 bases; junction bases outside the gene matches: 7. CDR1 is LGHNA and CDR2 is YNFKEQ in the germline V gene. The CDR3 runs 14 residues. The CDR3 nucleotides read TGTGCCAGCAGCCACCTAACAGGGGTCGCTGAAGCTTTCTTT. Translated, it gives CASSHLTGVAEAFF.

V is TRBV10-2 and J is TRBJ2-6; no clear D gene. The CDR3 covers 18 residues. Germline CDR1 and CDR2: WSHSY and SAAADI. Trimming stripped 3 bases from V and 16 bases from J, with 31 bases between. This CDR3 is CASSERTTSNKSGQRLTF. The CDR3 region has the DNA TGCGCCAGCAGTGAAAGGACCACTTCTAACAAGTCGGGCCAACGTCTGACTTTC.

This chain connects TRBV6-5 to TRBJ2-7; perhaps D is TRBD1 or TRBD2 (7 bases each). Trimming cost V 10 bases and J 4 bases, with 23 bases left between them. This CDR3 has 15 residues. Germline CDR1 MNHEY, CDR2 SVGAGI. CDR3 coding DNA: TGTGCCACCAAAGGGGAGGGGGCAAGGGTTTACGAGCAGTACTTC. Its translation is CATKGEGARVYEQYF.

The chain has TRBV7-8 and TRBJ1-2, with D uncertain. The V end lost 1 base, the J end lost 3 bases, and 6 bases lay between the germline ends. The length of the CDR3 is 13 residues. CDR1 is SGHVS, CDR2 FQNEAQ, per germline. CDR3 region: CASSLENYYGYTF. CDR3 in DNA: TGTGCCAGCAGCTTAGAGAACTACTATGGCTACACCTTC. Full variable domain (missing parts from reference TRBV7-8 and TRBJ1-2): GAGVSQSPRYKVAKRGQDVALRCDPISGHVSLFWYQQALGQGPEFLTYFQNEAQLDKSGLPSDRFFAERPEGSVSTLKIQRTQQEDSAVYLCASSLENYYGYTFGSGTRLTVV.

The chain has TRBV27 and TRBJ1-1; no definite D call. The V end was cut by 2 bases, the J end by 2 bases, with 9 bases between. In germline, CDR1 is MNHEY, CDR2 SMNVEV (reference sequence). This CDR3 is 14 amino acids long. CDR3 DNA: TGTGCCAGCAGTTTAATAGGGCCAAACACTGAAGCTTTCTTT. Protein: CASSLIGPNTEAFF.

This chain connects TRBV29-1 to TRBJ2-1, with 7 bases lining up with TRBD1. Germline trimming cut 7 bases from V and 4 bases from J; bases unmatched to any gene: 7. Looked up from germline, CDR1 is SQVTM and CDR2 is ANQGSEA. This CDR3 contains 13 residues. CDR3 nucleotides: TGCAGCGCCGGGACAGCGAGATACAATGAGCAGTTCTTC. It specifies CSAGTARYNEQFF.

The V call is TRBV14, the J call TRBJ1-2; no firm D call. V lost 0 bases, J lost 3 bases, and 23 bases lay in between. The CDR3 consists of 19 residues. In germline, CDR1 is SGHDN, CDR2 FVKESK. Here the CDR3 DNA reads TGTGCCAGCAGCCAAGAACGAGGAAGTGAGTATATTGGTTACTATGGCTACACCTTC. This sequence encodes CASSQERGSEYIGYYGYTF. The complete variable domain, with remaining parts taken from reference TRBV14 and TRBJ1-2, reads EAGVTQFPSHSVIEKGQTVTLRCDPISGHDNLYWYRRVMGKEIKFLLHFVKESKQDESGMPNNRFLAERTGGTYSTLKVQPAELEDSGVYFCASSQERGSEYIGYYGYTFGSGTRLTVV.

The CDR3 spells CASSQGLAGDEQFF. The CDR3 DNA reads as TGCGCCAGCAGCCAAGGACTAGCGGGGGATGAGCAGTTCTTC. The chain has TRBV4-1 and TRBJ2-1; 12 bases align to TRBD2. Germline V gene sequence: CDR1 MGHRA, CDR2 YSYEKL. The CDR3 runs to 14 residues. Losses at the gene ends were 1 base for V and 8 bases for J; bases not matched to a gene: 0.

This chain links TRBV18 with TRBJ1-1; weak D call: TRBD1 (6 bases). Germline CDR1 and CDR2: KGHSH and LQKENI. The CDR3 has 13 amino acids. The germline V and J ends were trimmed by 5 bases and 0 bases, with 7 bases remaining between them. CDR3 DNA sequence: TGTGCCAGCTCAGGGGGCTTGAACACTGAAGCTTTCTTT. Translated: CASSGGLNTEAFF. Variable domain in full (rest from reference TRBV18 and TRBJ1-1): NAGVMQNPRHLVRRRGQEARLRCSPMKGHSHVYWYRQLPEEGLKFMVYLQKENIIDESGMPKERFSAEFPKEGPSILRIQQVVRGDSAAYFCASSGGLNTEAFFGQGTRLTVV.

The rearrangement links TRBV9 to TRBJ2-7; 7 bases fit TRBD1. This CDR3 is built from 14 residues. Germline-derived CDR1 and CDR2 are SGDLS and YYNGEE. V lost 3 bases to trimming and J lost 2 bases; unmatched junction nucleotides: 5. The CDR3 loop is CASSAHRGPYEQYF. The CDR3 coding sequence is TGTGCCAGCAGCGCCCACAGGGGCCCCTACGAGCAGTACTTC.

The chain uses TRBV19 and TRBJ2-5; D ambiguous. The CDR3 is 15 amino acids. Trimming stripped 3 bases from V and 5 bases from J, with 16 bases between. Germline lookup yields CDR1 LNHDA and CDR2 SQIVND (reference sequence). DNA for the CDR3: TGTGCCAGTAGTATCTTTGGGCAGGCCCGGGAGACCCAGTACTTC. As protein: CASSIFGQARETQYF.

The chain links TRBV5-1 to TRBJ1-1, with no clear D. Germline CDR1 and CDR2: SGHRS and YFSETQ. V lost 1 base, J lost 0 bases, and 10 bases lay in between. This CDR3 region has 15 residues. The CDR3 reads CASSLYGIMNTEAFF. The CDR3 bases are TGCGCCAGCAGCTTGTATGGAATTATGAACACTGAAGCTTTCTTT.

This chain connects TRBV28 to TRBJ2-5, with TRBD2 matching over 10 bases. CDR1 is MDHEN, CDR2 SYDVKM, per germline. The CDR3 is 14 residues long. V lost 2 bases to trimming and J lost 6 bases; unmatched junction nucleotides: 3. The CDR3 DNA reads TGTGCCAGCAGTTTAAGCGGGGGGGCCAAGACCCAGTACTTC. Protein product: CASSLSGGAKTQYF.

The chain has TRBV11-3 and TRBJ2-2; TRBD1 is a possible D gene (5 bases). Between the trimmed V and J ends, which lost 5 bases and 5 bases, there was a span of 9 bases. This CDR3 spans 13 amino acids. Germline V CDR1 and CDR2: SGHNT, YENEEA. This CDR3 is CASSISGTGELFF. The CDR3 DNA reads TGTGCCAGCAGCATCTCAGGGACCGGGGAGCTGTTTTTT.

The V and J genes are TRBV28 and TRBJ1-2, with 8 bases matching TRBD1. Germline V gene data show CDR1 as MDHEN and CDR2 as SYDVKM. This CDR3 spans 15 amino acids. Unmatched junction bases numbered 5, after V lost 2 bases and J lost 3 bases. The DNA for the CDR3 is TGTGCCAGCAGTTTAGCGGCAGGGGGCGACTATGGCTACACCTTC. It encodes CASSLAAGGDYGYTF.

The rearrangement joins TRBV28 to TRBJ2-7, with 10 bases matching TRBD2. Germline values: CDR1 MDHEN, CDR2 SYDVKM. The V and J ends lost 5 bases and 6 bases, in that order; junction bases with no gene match: 7. CDR3 length equals 14 residues. Written as DNA, the CDR3 is TGTGCCAGCAGTAAGACTAGCGGGCTTGTCGAGCAGTACTTC. Translation gives CASSKTSGLVEQYF. Based on the CDR3 plus reference TRBV28 and TRBJ2-7, the full variable domain is DVKVTQSSRYLVKRTGEKVFLECVQDMDHENMFWYRQDPGLGLRLIYFSYDVKMKEKGDIPEGYSVSREKKERFSLILESASTNQTSMYLCASSKTSGLVEQYFGPGTRLTVT.

This chain links TRBV6-1 with TRBJ2-4, with no clear D. The V end was cut by 2 bases, the J end by 5 bases, with 13 bases between. The CDR3 has 15 amino acids. Germline V gene sequence: CDR1 MNHNS, CDR2 SASEGT. The CDR3 bases are TGTGCCAGCAGTGAATATGTAGGGCGGCAAAACATTCAGTACTTC. This translates into CASSEYVGRQNIQYF.

The chain is built from TRBV27 and TRBJ1-2; 7 nucleotides agree with TRBD1. V dropped 8 bases and J dropped 4; count of bases not matched to a gene: 10. The CDR3 totals 14 residues. CDR1 and CDR2 from the germline V gene are MNHEY and SMNVEV (reference sequence). The CDR3 bases are TGTGCCAGCCATCCCGGGGGGACAGTCTATGGCTACACCTTC. This codes for CASHPGGTVYGYTF.

The chain recombines TRBV9 with TRBJ2-3; possible D gene TRBD2, 6 bases. This CDR3 is built from 15 residues. Germline CDR1 and CDR2: SGDLS and YYNGEE. Trimming removed 1 base at V and 0 bases at J, with 9 bases between. CDR3: CASSVMAGSTDTQYF. Here the CDR3 DNA reads TGTGCCAGCAGCGTAATGGCGGGGAGCACAGATACGCAGTATTTT.

The chain uses TRBV27 and TRBJ2-3; 11 nucleotides agree with TRBD2. V shed 6 bases, J shed 0 bases, and the junction held 2 bases outside the gene matches. The CDR3 is 15 amino acids. CDR1 and CDR2 from the germline V gene are MNHEY and SMNVEV (reference sequence). The CDR3 nucleotides read TGTGCCAGCAGACTAGCGGGGGCTAGCACAGATACGCAGTATTTT. Its translation is CASRLAGASTDTQYF.

V is TRBV5-1 and J is TRBJ1-1; 7 bases match TRBD1. The CDR3 sequence is 16 residues long. CDR1 and CDR2 from the germline V gene are SGHRS and YFSETQ. Germline trimming cut 4 bases from V and 0 bases from J; bases unmatched to any gene: 9. The CDR3 nucleotides are TGCGCCAGCAGCCCGGGGGGGACAGTCATGAACACTGAAGCTTTCTTT. Translating it yields CASSPGGTVMNTEAFF.

The V gene is TRBV9, the J gene TRBJ2-7; weak D call: TRBD1 (6 bases). The V gene's germline CDR1 is SGDLS and CDR2 YYNGEE. V was cut by 2 bases and J by 6 bases, with 12 bases left in between. This CDR3 spans 13 amino acids. For the CDR3, the DNA is TGTGCCAGCAGCGTTTTACAGGGTCGCGAGCAGTACTTC. It encodes CASSVLQGREQYF.

The chain links TRBV27 to TRBJ2-1, with a weak D call TRBD1 (6 bases). Trimming removed 2 bases from V and 10 bases from J, with 12 bases in between. The CDR3 spans 13 residues. Germline V CDR1 and CDR2: MNHEY, SMNVEV (reference sequence). Here the CDR3 DNA reads TGTGCCAGCAGTTTAGGGACACTCGGGGAGCAGTTCTTC. Translating it yields CASSLGTLGEQFF.

A single count supports this clone. The chain links TRBV29-1 to TRBJ1-4; D is unresolved. CDR3 length: 13 amino acids. Between the trimmed V and J ends, which lost 7 bases and 0 bases, there was a span of 9 bases. Germline V gene sequence: CDR1 SQVTM, CDR2 ANQGSEA. The CDR3 nucleotides read TGCAGCGGAGCGGCTGCAACTAATGAAAAACTGTTTTTT. As protein: CSGAAATNEKLFF.

CDR3 DNA: TGTGCCAGCATCCAAAGACAGGGGCCGGGGACCCAGTACTTC. Translating gives CASIQRQGPGTQYF. The rearrangement links TRBV6-1 to TRBJ2-5; 8 nucleotides match TRBD1. V lost 7 bases, J lost 7 bases, and 11 bases stayed unmatched. Germline values: CDR1 MNHNS, CDR2 SASEGT. The CDR3 is 14 residues long.

The CDR3 sequence is CASSPFGYTEAFF. CDR3 DNA sequence: TGTGCCAGCTCACCATTTGGGTACACTGAAGCTTTCTTT. The chain recombines TRBV18 with TRBJ1-1, with unresolved D. Germline V gene data show CDR1 as KGHSH and CDR2 as LQKENI. The V gene lost 2 bases and the J gene lost 3 bases, with 7 bases spanning the gap. The CDR3 totals 13 residues.

The V call is TRBV2, the J call TRBJ1-5; possibly TRBD1 for D (6 bases). Germline V CDR1 and CDR2: SNHLY, FYNNEI. V was clipped by 3 bases and J by 4 bases, with 7 bases between them. CDR3 length: 13 amino acids. The CDR3: CASSEGANQPQHF. The DNA for the CDR3 is TGTGCCAGCAGTGAGGGGGCTAATCAGCCCCAGCATTTT.

This chain connects TRBV10-3 to TRBJ1-2, with D unresolved. Germline lookup yields CDR1 ENHRY and CDR2 SYGVKD. V was clipped by 4 bases and J by 6 bases, with 15 bases between them. The CDR3 loop spans 14 amino acids. CDR3 region: CAISANPRVDGYTF. As DNA, the CDR3 is TGTGCCATCAGTGCGAACCCCCGCGTCGATGGCTACACCTTC.

The chain recombines TRBV29-1 with TRBJ1-2, with TRBD1 as a possible D gene (5 bases). V gave up 3 bases and J gave up 2 bases, with 7 bases separating them. The CDR3 is made up of 12 amino acids. Germline loops: CDR1 SQVTM, CDR2 ANQGSEA. CDR3 sequence (DNA): TGCAGCGTTGACAGGGACAACTATGGCTACACCTTC. Translated, it gives CSVDRDNYGYTF. The full variable domain, its missing parts supplied by reference TRBV29-1 and TRBJ1-2, is SAVISQKPSRDICQRGTSLTIQCQVDSQVTMMFWYRQQPGQSLTLIATANQGSEATYESGFVIDKFPISRPNLTFSTLTVSNMSPEDSSIYLCSVDRDNYGYTFGSGTRLTVV.

The gene calls are TRBV15 and TRBJ1-1; D is undetermined. Germline loops: CDR1 LNHNV, CDR2 YYDKDF (reference sequence). The CDR3 runs to 13 residues. V shed 5 bases and J shed 0 bases, with 7 bases lying between them. DNA for the CDR3: TGTGCCACCAGCCAGACTATGAACACTGAAGCTTTCTTT. Protein product: CATSQTMNTEAFF. Filled out from reference TRBV15 and TRBJ1-1, the complete variable domain reads DAMVIQNPRYQVTQFGKPVTLSCSQTLNHNVMYWYQQKSSQAPKLLFHYYDKDFNNEADTPDNFQSRRPNTSFCFLDIRSPGLGDTAMYLCATSQTMNTEAFFGQGTRLTVV.